The T cell receptor beta chain described here comes from a study of T cell responses to AZD1222 COVID-19 vaccine. The repertoire was sequenced with immunoSEQ multiplex PCR; TCRdb's copy has only in-frame clones and lacks some. The table records approximately 42,000 clones, approximately 90% of them present only once. The V end was cut by 7 bases, the J end by 2 bases, with 10 bases between. There are 13 residues in the CDR3. From germline, CDR1 is SGDLS and CDR2 YYNGEE. This material consisted of peripheral blood, taken 28 days after the second AZD1222 dose. The chain couples TRBV9 to TRBJ1-3; D gene ambiguous. This clonotype originated in an adult who received the AZD1222 COVID-19 vaccine. The CDR3 protein is CASRPVAGNTIYF. The CDR3 coding sequence is TGTGCCAGCCGCCCCGTCGCTGGAAACACCATATATTTT. The full variable domain, in which reference TRBV9 and TRBJ1-3 provide the parts outside the CDR3, is DSGVTQTPKHLITATGQRVTLRCSPRSGDLSVYWYQQSLDQGLQFLIQYYNGEERAKGNILERFSAQQFPDLHSELNLSSLELGDSALYFCASRPVAGNTIYFGEGSWLTVV.